This T cell receptor beta chain stems from a study of identical twins. Template switching added a universal primer binding site, and final cDNA carried unique molecular identifiers. TCRdb reanalysed the 5' RACE reads using MiXCR and keeps one entry per CDR3 protein. Of some 500,000 distinct CDR3 sequences in the sample, 13% to 15% were seen once. This clonotype appeared a few times. Its antigen is as yet unknown. Study observations and caveats: Invariant MAIT and iNKT cells could partly confound zero-insertion analyses.

V was clipped by 4 bases and J by 7 bases, with 17 bases between them. The germline gives CDR1 SGHTA, CDR2 FQGNSA. This CDR3 spans 15 amino acids. These data are also associated with another study on yellow fever vaccine responses in identical twins.

This sequence joins TRBV7-2 and TRBJ2-1, with D possibly matching TRBD2 (6 bases). The TCR sequence derives from a young woman in good health. Sequenced: CD4+ T cells sorted from blood. CDR3 region: CASSSRGTSGNEQFF. The DNA of the CDR3 is TGTGCCAGCAGCTCTCGGGGGACCTCTGGGAATGAGCAGTTCTTC.